The T cell receptor (beta chain) described here comes from a study of shared T cell receptors in the human thymus. Produced via immunoSEQ multiplex PCR; TCRdb's table is partial and in-frame only. Seen here are approximately 660,000 clones, 85% to 90% observed once, and the top ten hold 0.0095% to 0.013%. This clone occurred a few times. The CDR3 is 13 residues long. The V end was cut by 6 bases, the J end by 3 bases, with 9 bases between. Germline lookup yields CDR1 MNHNS and CDR2 SASEGT. The data were also submitted as part of a second study, on human thymus T cells. That source notes: The thymus was resected at corrective cardiac surgery. Thymic and blood repertoires appeared to display a bias in their usage of V and J genes.

This receptor was taken from a boy in the first two years of life with a congenital heart defect. Sequencing was carried out using thymocytes. The gene calls are TRBV6-1 and TRBJ1-5; D gene ambiguous. The CDR3 DNA reads as TGTGCCAGCAGACACAGCCACAATCAGCCCCAGCATTTT. It is translated as CASRHSHNQPQHF.